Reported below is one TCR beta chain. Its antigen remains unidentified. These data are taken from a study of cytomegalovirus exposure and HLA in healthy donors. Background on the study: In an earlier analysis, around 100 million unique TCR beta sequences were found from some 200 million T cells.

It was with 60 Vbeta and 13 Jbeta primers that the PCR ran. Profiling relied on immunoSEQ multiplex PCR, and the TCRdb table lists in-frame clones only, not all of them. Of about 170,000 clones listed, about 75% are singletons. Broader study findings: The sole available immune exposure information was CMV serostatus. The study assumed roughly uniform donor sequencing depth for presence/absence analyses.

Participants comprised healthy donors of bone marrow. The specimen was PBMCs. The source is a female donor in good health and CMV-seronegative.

The CDR3 is CASSQAGQGFTEAFF. The CDR3 region has the DNA TGCGCCAGCAGCCAGGCCGGACAGGGGTTCACTGAAGCTTTCTTT. V usage is TRBV4-1 and J usage is TRBJ1-1, with TRBD1 matching over 9 bases. CDR3 size: 15 residues. With V trimmed by 3 bases and J by 4 bases, 6 bases remained unmatched. Germline-derived CDR1 and CDR2 are MGHRA and YSYEKL.